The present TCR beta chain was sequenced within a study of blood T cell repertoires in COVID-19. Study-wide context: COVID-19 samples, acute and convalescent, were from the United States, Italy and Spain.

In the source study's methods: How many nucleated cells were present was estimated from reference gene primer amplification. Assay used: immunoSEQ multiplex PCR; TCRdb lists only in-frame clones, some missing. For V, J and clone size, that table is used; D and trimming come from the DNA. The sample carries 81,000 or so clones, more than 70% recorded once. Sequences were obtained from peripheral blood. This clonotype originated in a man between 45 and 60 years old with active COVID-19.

Here the CDR3 DNA reads TGTGCCAGCTCACGGGACAGGGGGAATCAGCCCCAGCATTTT. This codes for CASSRDRGNQPQHF. The chain employs TRBV18 and TRBJ1-5, with TRBD1 matching over 11 bases. Unmatched junction bases numbered 0, after V lost 4 bases and J lost 4 bases. Per germline, CDR1 KGHSH and CDR2 LQKENI. This CDR3 spans 14 amino acids. The variable domain in full, with the rest retrieved from reference TRBV18 and TRBJ1-5, is NAGVMQNPRHLVRRRGQEARLRCSPMKGHSHVYWYRQLPEEGLKFMVYLQKENIIDESGMPKERFSAEFPKEGPSILRIQQVVRGDSAAYFCASSRDRGNQPQHFGDGTRLSIL.